Presented here are 15 T cell receptor beta chains from one specimen sequenced in a study of CD8 T cells in Susac syndrome. Reverse transcription of about 0.5 to 1 ug RNA used random hexamers. MiXCR, run by TCRdb on the immunoSEQ multiplex PCR reads, gives a single entry per CDR3 protein. The repertoire includes under 85,000 distinct CDR3 sequences, 94% of them detected once, and approximately 0.92% sits in the top ten. Sample: CD8+ T cells from PBMCs. All receptors come from a human donor with Susac syndrome.

V gene TRBV28 combines with J gene TRBJ2-7, with D perhaps matching TRBD1 (5 bases). V lost 4 bases and J 4 bases, leaving 11 bases between the germline ends. The CDR3 sequence is 13 residues long. Germline CDR1 reads MDHEN; CDR2 reads SYDVKM. In DNA form, the CDR3 reads TGTGCCAGCAGTTATTCAGGGCAGTACGAGCAGTACTTC. This sequence encodes CASSYSGQYEQYF.

V and J are TRBV10-2 and TRBJ2-7; tentative D call: TRBD2 (5 bases). Trimming cost V 2 bases and J 3 bases, with 11 bases left between them. CDR1 and CDR2 (germline): WSHSY, SAAADI. The CDR3 runs 14 residues. The CDR3 protein is CASSERLAFYEQYF. CDR3 nucleotides: TGCGCCAGCAGTGAGCGGCTAGCCTTCTACGAGCAGTACTTC.

The chain couples TRBV19 to TRBJ1-2; D may be TRBD1 (6 bases). Trimming shortened V by 3 bases and J by 3 bases, and 17 bases separated the two germline ends. The CDR3 loop spans 16 amino acids. Germline CDR1 and CDR2: LNHDA and SQIVND (reference sequence). DNA for the CDR3: TGTGCCAGTAGTATTATTGACCCGACAGGATACTATGGCTACACCTTC. Protein product: CASSIIDPTGYYGYTF. Full variable domain (outside the CDR3, taken from reference TRBV19 and TRBJ1-2): DGGITQSPKYLFRKEGQNVTLSCEQNLNHDAMYWYRQDPGQGLRLIYYSQIVNDFQKGDIAEGYSVSREKKESFPLTVTSAQKNPTAFYLCASSIIDPTGYYGYTFGSGTRLTVV.

The chain combines TRBV7-9 with TRBJ1-5, with D possibly being TRBD1 (6 bases). Per the germline V gene, CDR1 is SEHNR and CDR2 is FQNEAQ (reference sequence). Trimming left V 1 base short and J 1 base short, with 8 bases between. This CDR3 has 15 residues. CDR3 region: CASSLGDRSNQPQHF. The CDR3 DNA sequence: TGTGCCAGCAGCTTAGGAGACAGGAGCAATCAGCCCCAGCATTTT. The full variable domain, with the rest looked up from reference TRBV7-9 and TRBJ1-5, is DTGVSQNPRHKITKRGQNVTFRCDPISEHNRLYWYRQTLGQGPEFLTYFQNEAQLEKSRLLSDRFSAERPKGSFSTLEIQRTEQGDSAMYLCASSLGDRSNQPQHFGDGTRLSIL.

The chain employs TRBV7-9 and TRBJ2-3, with D tentatively TRBD2 (5 bases). Germline V lookup: CDR1 SEHNR, CDR2 FQNEAQ (reference sequence). This CDR3 comprises 15 residues. V was clipped by 4 bases and J by 2 bases, with 13 bases between them. In DNA form, the CDR3 reads TGTGCCAGCAGCTCCCGGACGGGATTCACAGATACGCAGTATTTT. It codes for CASSSRTGFTDTQYF.

V is TRBV30 and J is TRBJ2-3, with D possibly matching TRBD2 (6 bases). V lost 3 bases to trimming and J lost 1 base, with 11 bases between them. CDR1 and CDR2 (germline): GTSNPN, SVGIG (reference sequence). The CDR3 contains 14 residues. CDR3 DNA sequence: TGTGCCTGGAGCGGGGCTAGCGGCACAGATACGCAGTATTTT. Protein: CAWSGASGTDTQYF.

The rearrangement uses TRBV7-6 and TRBJ2-5, with TRBD2 matching 7 bases. This CDR3 comprises 15 residues. The germline V gene encodes CDR1 SGHVS and CDR2 FNYEAQ. The trim removed 5 bases at V and 1 base at J, leaving 7 bases unmatched. CDR3 in amino acids: CASSGGTISQETQYF. The CDR3 region has the DNA TGTGCCAGCAGCGGCGGGACTATATCCCAAGAGACCCAGTACTTC. Based on the CDR3 plus reference TRBV7-6 and TRBJ2-5, the full variable domain is GAGVSQSPRYKVTKRGQDVALRCDPISGHVSLYWYRQALGQGPEFLTYFNYEAQQDKSGLPNDRFSAERPEGSISTLTIQRTEQRDSAMYRCASSGGTISQETQYFGPGTRLLVL.

This chain links TRBV29-1 with TRBJ2-1, with D hard to call. Germline CDR1 and CDR2: SQVTM and ANQGSEA. This CDR3 contains 11 residues. The V end was cut by 4 bases, the J end by 1 base, with 2 bases between. CDR3 DNA sequence: TGCAGCGTTGGGTCCTACAATGAGCAGTTCTTC. This gives the protein CSVGSYNEQFF.

This chain connects TRBV29-1 to TRBJ1-5; D ambiguous. This CDR3 contains 13 residues. V lost 4 bases and J lost 9, with 16 bases in between. The germline V gene has CDR1 SQVTM and CDR2 ANQGSEA. Here the CDR3 reads CSVVEGSLTPQHF. In nucleotides, the CDR3 is TGCAGCGTTGTGGAGGGTTCGCTTACGCCCCAGCATTTT.

This clonotype was recorded only once. The gene calls are TRBV4-3 and TRBJ1-5; D perhaps matches TRBD1 (6 bases). The CDR3 consists of 17 residues. V was cut by 0 bases and J by 7 bases, with 19 bases left in between. Germline V gene lookup returns CDR1 LGHNA and CDR2 YSLEER. The CDR3 sequence: CASSQDWGRGGGQPQHF. The CDR3 DNA sequence: TGCGCCAGCAGCCAAGATTGGGGACGAGGGGGAGGCCAGCCCCAGCATTTT.

The chain employs TRBV9 and TRBJ2-2, with 7 bases aligning to TRBD2. This CDR3 region has 17 residues. CDR1 is SGDLS and CDR2 is YYNGEE in the germline V gene. Trimming at V came to 5 bases and at J to 2 bases, leaving 12 bases not matched to a gene. The CDR3 sequence is CASSEPLAAPNTGELFF. The CDR3 DNA sequence: TGTGCCAGCAGTGAACCCCTAGCGGCACCCAACACCGGGGAGCTGTTTTTT. Complete variable domain (other parts from reference TRBV9 and TRBJ2-2): DSGVTQTPKHLITATGQRVTLRCSPRSGDLSVYWYQQSLDQGLQFLIQYYNGEERAKGNILERFSAQQFPDLHSELNLSSLELGDSALYFCASSEPLAAPNTGELFFGEGSRLTVL.

The genes are TRBV18 and TRBJ2-5; D not resolved. The V gene lost 5 bases and the J gene lost 4 bases, with 14 bases spanning the gap. Germline assignment: CDR1 KGHSH and CDR2 LQKENI. The CDR3 consists of 14 residues. In DNA form, the CDR3 reads TGTGCCAGCTCAACGGACGGTTCGATAGAGACCCAGTACTTC. As protein: CASSTDGSIETQYF.

The count of this clonotype is one. V usage is TRBV15 and J usage is TRBJ1-4; no clear D gene. Trimming stripped 3 bases from V and 8 bases from J, with 22 bases between. Germline loops: CDR1 LNHNV, CDR2 YYDKDF (reference sequence). The CDR3 sequence is 17 residues long. The CDR3 reads CATSSGEPISVGEKLFF. CDR3 nucleotide sequence: TGTGCCACCAGCAGCGGTGAGCCCATCTCAGTGGGGGAAAAACTGTTTTTT.

J is TRBJ2-7 and V is TRBV15, with D possibly being TRBD1 or TRBD2 (5 bases each). CDR1 is LNHNV and CDR2 is YYDKDF in the germline V gene (reference sequence). The V and J ends lost 5 bases and 1 base respectively, with 9 bases between them. The CDR3 is 13 amino acids. The CDR3 DNA is TGTGCCACCAGCGGGGACGAATCCTACGAGCAGTACTTC. Protein: CATSGDESYEQYF.

J is TRBJ2-1 and V is TRBV28; TRBD2 matches at 11 bases. CDR3 size: 17 residues. Germline assignment: CDR1 MDHEN and CDR2 SYDVKM. Germline trimming cut 5 bases from V and 4 bases from J; bases unmatched to any gene: 10. The CDR3: CASSLRLAGGSYNEQFF. The CDR3 DNA sequence: TGTGCCAGCAGTCTCCGGCTAGCGGGAGGTTCATACAATGAGCAGTTCTTC.